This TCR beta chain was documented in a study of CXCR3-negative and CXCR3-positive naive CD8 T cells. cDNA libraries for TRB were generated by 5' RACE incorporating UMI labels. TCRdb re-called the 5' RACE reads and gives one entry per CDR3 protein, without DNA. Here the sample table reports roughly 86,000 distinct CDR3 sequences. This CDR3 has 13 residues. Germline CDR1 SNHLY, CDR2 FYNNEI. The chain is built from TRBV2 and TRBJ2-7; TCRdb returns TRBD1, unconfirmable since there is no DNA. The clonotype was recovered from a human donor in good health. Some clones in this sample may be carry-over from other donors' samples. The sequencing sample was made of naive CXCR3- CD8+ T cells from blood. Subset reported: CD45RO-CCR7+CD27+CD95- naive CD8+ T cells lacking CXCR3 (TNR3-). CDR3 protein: CASSERDSYEQYF. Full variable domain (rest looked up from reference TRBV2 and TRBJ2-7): EPEVTQTPSHQVTQMGQEVILRCVPISNHLYFYWYRQILGQKVEFLVSFYNNEISEKSEIFDDQFSVERPDGSNFTLKIRSTKLEDSAMYFCASSERDSYEQYFGPGTRLTVT.